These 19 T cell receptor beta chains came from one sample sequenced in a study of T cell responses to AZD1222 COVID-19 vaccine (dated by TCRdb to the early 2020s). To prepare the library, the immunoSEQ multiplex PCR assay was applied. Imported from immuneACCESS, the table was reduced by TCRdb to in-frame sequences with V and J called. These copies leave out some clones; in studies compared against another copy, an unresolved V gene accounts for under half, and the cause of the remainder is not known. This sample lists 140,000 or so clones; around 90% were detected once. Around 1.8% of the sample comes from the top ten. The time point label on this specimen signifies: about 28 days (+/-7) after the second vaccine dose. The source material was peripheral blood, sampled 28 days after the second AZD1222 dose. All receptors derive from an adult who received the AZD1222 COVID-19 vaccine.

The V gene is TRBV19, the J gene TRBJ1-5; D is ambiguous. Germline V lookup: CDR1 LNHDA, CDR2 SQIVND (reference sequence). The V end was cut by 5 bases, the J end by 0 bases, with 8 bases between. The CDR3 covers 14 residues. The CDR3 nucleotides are TGTGCCAGTAGTGGCGGGAATAGCAATCAGCCCCAGCATTTT. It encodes CASSGGNSNQPQHF.

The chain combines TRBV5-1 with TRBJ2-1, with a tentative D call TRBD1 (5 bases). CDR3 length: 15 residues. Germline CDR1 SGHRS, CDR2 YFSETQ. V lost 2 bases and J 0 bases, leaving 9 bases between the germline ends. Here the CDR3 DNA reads TGCGCCAGCAGCTTTGGGGCTAGCTCCTACAATGAGCAGTTCTTC. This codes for CASSFGASSYNEQFF. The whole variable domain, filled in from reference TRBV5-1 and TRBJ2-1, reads KAGVTQTPRYLIKTRGQQVTLSCSPISGHRSVSWYQQTPGQGLQFLFEYFSETQRNKGNFPGRFSGRQFSNSRSEMNVSTLELGDSALYLCASSFGASSYNEQFFGPGTRLTVL.

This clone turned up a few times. The CDR3 DNA follows: TGCGCCAGCAGCTCCTCGGACAGGGGGCACTACGAGCAGTACTTC. Its protein product is CASSSSDRGHYEQYF. J is TRBJ2-7 and V is TRBV5-1, with TRBD1 identical over 11 bases. The germline CDR1 and CDR2 sequences are SGHRS and YFSETQ. The V and J ends lost 3 bases and 3 bases, in that order; junction bases with no gene match: 5. CDR3 length equals 15 residues.

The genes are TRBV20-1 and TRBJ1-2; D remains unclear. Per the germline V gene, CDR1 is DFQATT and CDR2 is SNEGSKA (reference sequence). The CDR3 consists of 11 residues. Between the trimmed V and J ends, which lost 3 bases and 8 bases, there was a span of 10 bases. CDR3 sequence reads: CSASNRGGYTF. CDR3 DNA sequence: TGCAGTGCTAGTAACCGGGGAGGCTACACCTTC.

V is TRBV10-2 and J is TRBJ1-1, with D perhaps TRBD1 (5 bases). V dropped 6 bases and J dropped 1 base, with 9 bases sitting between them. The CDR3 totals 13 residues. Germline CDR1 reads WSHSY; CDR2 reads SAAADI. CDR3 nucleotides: TGCGCCAGCAGGGTTACAGGGAACACTGAAGCTTTCTTT. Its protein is CASRVTGNTEAFF.

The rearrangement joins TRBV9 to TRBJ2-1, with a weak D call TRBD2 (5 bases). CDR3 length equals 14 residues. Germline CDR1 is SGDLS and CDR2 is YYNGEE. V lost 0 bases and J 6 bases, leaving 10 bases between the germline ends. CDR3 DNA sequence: TGTGCCAGCAGCGTAGAGGCTAGCAGCAATGAGCAGTTCTTC. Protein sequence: CASSVEASSNEQFF.

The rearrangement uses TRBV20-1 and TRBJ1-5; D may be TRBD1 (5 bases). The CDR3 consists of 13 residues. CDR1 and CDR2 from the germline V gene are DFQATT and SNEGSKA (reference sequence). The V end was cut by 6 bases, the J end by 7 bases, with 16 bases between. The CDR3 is CSASRGRTQPQHF. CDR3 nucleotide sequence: TGCAGTGCCAGTCGGGGCCGAACCCAGCCCCAGCATTTT.

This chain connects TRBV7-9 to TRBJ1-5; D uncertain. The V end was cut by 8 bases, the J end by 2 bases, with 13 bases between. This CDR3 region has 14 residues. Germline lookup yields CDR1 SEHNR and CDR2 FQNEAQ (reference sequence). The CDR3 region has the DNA TGTGCCAGCGACGCAGGCAATCGCAATCAGCCCCAGCATTTT. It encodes CASDAGNRNQPQHF.

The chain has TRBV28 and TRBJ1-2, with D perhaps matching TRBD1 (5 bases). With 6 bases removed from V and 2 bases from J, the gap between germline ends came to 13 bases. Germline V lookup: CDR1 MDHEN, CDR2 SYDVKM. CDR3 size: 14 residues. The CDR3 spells CASRSRGMNYGYTF. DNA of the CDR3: TGTGCCAGCAGGTCTCGGGGGATGAACTATGGCTACACCTTC.

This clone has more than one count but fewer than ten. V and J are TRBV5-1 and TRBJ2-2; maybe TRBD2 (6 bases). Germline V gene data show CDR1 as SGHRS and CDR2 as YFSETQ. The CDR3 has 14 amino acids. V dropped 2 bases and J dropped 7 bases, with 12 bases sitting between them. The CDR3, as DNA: TGCGCCAGCAGCTTACAGGACTACGGCGGGGAGCTGTTTTTT. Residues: CASSLQDYGGELFF.

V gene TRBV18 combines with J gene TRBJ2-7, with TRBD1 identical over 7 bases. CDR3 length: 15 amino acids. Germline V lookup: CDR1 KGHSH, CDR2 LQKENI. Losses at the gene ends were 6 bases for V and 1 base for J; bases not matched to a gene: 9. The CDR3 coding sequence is TGTGCCAGCTCCCCCGGGGCAGGGGGATCCTACGAGCAGTACTTC. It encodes CASSPGAGGSYEQYF.

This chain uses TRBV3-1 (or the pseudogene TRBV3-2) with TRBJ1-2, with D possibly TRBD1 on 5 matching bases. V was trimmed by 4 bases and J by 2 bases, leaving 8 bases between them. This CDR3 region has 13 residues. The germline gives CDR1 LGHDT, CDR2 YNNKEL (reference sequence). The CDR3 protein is CASSPRDNYGYTF. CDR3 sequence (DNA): TGTGCCAGCAGCCCCCGGGACAACTATGGCTACACCTTC.

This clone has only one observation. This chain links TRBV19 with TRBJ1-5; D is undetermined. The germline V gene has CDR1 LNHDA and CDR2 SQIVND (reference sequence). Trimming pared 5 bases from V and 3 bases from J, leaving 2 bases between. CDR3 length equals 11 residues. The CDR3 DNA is TGTGCCAGTAGTTCCAATCAGCCCCAGCATTTT. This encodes CASSSNQPQHF.

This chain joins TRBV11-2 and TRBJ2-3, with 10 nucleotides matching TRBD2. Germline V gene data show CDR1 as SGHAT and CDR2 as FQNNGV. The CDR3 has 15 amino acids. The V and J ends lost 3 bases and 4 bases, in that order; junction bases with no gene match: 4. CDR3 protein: CASSFSGGSADTQYF. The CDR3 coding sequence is TGTGCCAGCAGCTTTAGCGGGGGGAGTGCAGATACGCAGTATTTT.

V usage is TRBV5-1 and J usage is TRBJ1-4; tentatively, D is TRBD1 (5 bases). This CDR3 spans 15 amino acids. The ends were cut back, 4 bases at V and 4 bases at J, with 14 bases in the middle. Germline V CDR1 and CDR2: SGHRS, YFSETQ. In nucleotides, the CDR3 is TGCGCCAGCAGCCACGCCAGACAGATTAATGAAAAACTGTTTTTT. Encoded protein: CASSHARQINEKLFF.

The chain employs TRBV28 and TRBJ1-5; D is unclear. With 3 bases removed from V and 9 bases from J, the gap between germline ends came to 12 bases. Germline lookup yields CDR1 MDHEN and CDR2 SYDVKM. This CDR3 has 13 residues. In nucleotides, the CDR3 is TGTGCCAGCAGTTTTGAACCAGTTAGGCCCCAGCATTTT. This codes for CASSFEPVRPQHF. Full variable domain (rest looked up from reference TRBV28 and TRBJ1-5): DVKVTQSSRYLVKRTGEKVFLECVQDMDHENMFWYRQDPGLGLRLIYFSYDVKMKEKGDIPEGYSVSREKKERFSLILESASTNQTSMYLCASSFEPVRPQHFGDGTRLSIL.

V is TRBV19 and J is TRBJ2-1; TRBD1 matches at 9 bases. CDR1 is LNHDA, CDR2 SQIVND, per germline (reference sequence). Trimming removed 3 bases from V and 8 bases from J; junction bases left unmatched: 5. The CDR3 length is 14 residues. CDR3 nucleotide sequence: TGTGCCAGTAGTATGGGACAGGGCTGGGATGAGCAGTTCTTC. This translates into CASSMGQGWDEQFF. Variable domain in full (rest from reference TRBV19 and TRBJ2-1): DGGITQSPKYLFRKEGQNVTLSCEQNLNHDAMYWYRQDPGQGLRLIYYSQIVNDFQKGDIAEGYSVSREKKESFPLTVTSAQKNPTAFYLCASSMGQGWDEQFFGPGTRLTVL.

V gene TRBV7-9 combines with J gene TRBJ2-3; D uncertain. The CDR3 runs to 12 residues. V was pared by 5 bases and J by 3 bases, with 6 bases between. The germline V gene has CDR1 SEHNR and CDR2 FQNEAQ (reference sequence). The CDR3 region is CASSRRTDTQYF. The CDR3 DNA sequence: TGTGCCAGCAGCCGTCGGACAGATACGCAGTATTTT.

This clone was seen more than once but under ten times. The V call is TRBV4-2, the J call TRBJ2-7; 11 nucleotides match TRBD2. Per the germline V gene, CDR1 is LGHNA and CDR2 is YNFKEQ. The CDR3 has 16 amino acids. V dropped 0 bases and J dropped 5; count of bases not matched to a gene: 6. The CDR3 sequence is CASSQEATSGVDEQYF. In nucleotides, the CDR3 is TGTGCCAGCAGCCAAGAGGCGACTAGCGGGGTGGACGAGCAGTACTTC.